A selection of T cell receptor beta chains follows, all from one sample in a study of shared clonotypes between healthy human individuals. Profiled with immunoSEQ multiplex PCR; TCRdb holds only in-frame clones, not every one. The sample has 2,500,000 or so clones; about nine tenths are singletons. The sample was naive CD4+ T cells from PBMCs. These TCRs come from a man aged 18 to 30 in good health. Some clones in this sample may be carry-over from other donors' samples. Each CDR3 is given with its conserved first and last residue. A D gene is named only where the DNA matches it firmly. For some rows the clone size is stated as once, few or many, or as a class when expanded; others skip it.

d_gene	v_gene	len	abundance	j_gene	CDR3nt	CDR3aa
TRBD1	TRBV5-1	13	.	TRBJ2-5	TGCGCCAGCCACACAGGGGGACAAGAGACCCAGTACTTC	CASHTGGQETQYF
.	TRBV28	14	.	TRBJ2-1	TGTGCCAGCAGTTTTTCTACCACGGGCAATGAGCAGTTCTTC	CASSFSTTGNEQFF
.	TRBV5-1	14	.	TRBJ1-1	TGCGCCAGCAGCTTGGATAGGGGAAGGACTGAAGCTTTCTTT	CASSLDRGRTEAFF
TRBD2	TRBV5-1	15	.	TRBJ2-5	TGCGCCAGCAGCTTCGCAGGACTAGCGAGCGAGACCCAGTACTTC	CASSFAGLASETQYF
.	TRBV5-1	13	.	TRBJ1-2	TGCGCCAGCAGCTTGGCCAGGGCGGATGGCTACACCTTC	CASSLARADGYTF
TRBD2	TRBV6-1	15	once	TRBJ2-3	TGTGCCAGCAGTGAAGGGACTAGCGGGAGGGGTACGCAGTATTTT	CASSEGTSGRGTQYF
TRBD1	TRBV28	18	.	TRBJ1-1	TGTGCCAGCAGTTTATTTATGGGACAGGGAAGGGGTAACACTGAAGCTTTCTTT	CASSLFMGQGRGNTEAFF
TRBD2	TRBV4-2	17	.	TRBJ2-7	TGTGCCAGCAGCCAAGGACTAGCGGGAGCCCCCTCCTACGAGCAGTACTTC	CASSQGLAGAPSYEQYF
.	TRBV10-3	12	.	TRBJ2-7	TGTGCCATCAGTCAGACCGTGTACGAGCAGTACTTC	CAISQTVYEQYF
TRBD1	TRBV29-1	16	.	TRBJ2-5	TGCAGCGTTATAAGGCTATCTGGACAGGGCCAAGAGACCCAGTACTTC	CSVIRLSGQGQETQYF
.	TRBV28	14	.	TRBJ1-5	TGTGCCAGCAGTTTATTTAAAGGTCCTCTAGCCCAGCATTTT	CASSLFKGPLAQHF
.	TRBV7-3	16	.	TRBJ1-2	TGTGCCAGCAGCCCCGGGGACGCGAGGGATATATATGGCTACACCTTC	CASSPGDARDIYGYTF
.	TRBV28	13	.	TRBJ1-1	TGTGCCAGCACCACCTACAGGGCCACTGAAGCTTTCTTT	CASTTYRATEAFF
TRBD1	TRBV28	15	.	TRBJ1-2	TGTGCCAGCAGTTTAGTGGGGACAGGTGGTCGCGGCTACACCTTC	CASSLVGTGGRGYTF
.	TRBV11-3	12	.	TRBJ2-2	TGTGCCAGCAGCTTTGGGACCGGGGAGCTGTTTTTT	CASSFGTGELFF
TRBD1	TRBV11-2	19	.	TRBJ1-3	TGTGCCAGCTGCGAAGACAGGGCGAGGGGGGTTGAGTCTGGAAACACCATATATTTT	CASCEDRARGVESGNTIYF
.	TRBV6-6	15	.	TRBJ2-1	TGTGCCAGCAGTTACTCGAGGAGCCCCTACAATGAGCAGTTCTTC	CASSYSRSPYNEQFF
.	TRBV2	16	once	TRBJ2-3	TGTGCCAGCAGCCCCCTGTTTCTCTCCCGGGAGTCAACGCAGTATTTT	CASSPLFLSRESTQYF
.	TRBV5-1	12	.	TRBJ2-7	TGCGCGAGTCGGGGACAAGGCTACGAGCAGTACTTC	CASRGQGYEQYF
.	TRBV28	15	.	TRBJ1-3	TGTGCCAGCAGTTTTCTTGGAAACTCTGGAAACACCATATATTTT	CASSFLGNSGNTIYF
.	TRBV30	11	.	TRBJ1-1	TGTGCCTGGATTTGGTACACTGAAGCTTTCTTT	CAWIWYTEAFF
.	TRBV27	13	.	TRBJ1-1	TGTGCCAGCATGAGAAATAGGGTCACTGAAGCTTTCTTT	CASMRNRVTEAFF
.	TRBV27	17	.	TRBJ2-3	TGTGCCAGCAGTTTAAGAGTGACAACTACTAGCACAGATACGCAGTATTTT	CASSLRVTTTSTDTQYF
.	TRBV11-2	15	.	TRBJ2-6	TGTGCCAGCAGCCCACGGTCTGTTGGGGCCAACGTCCTGACTTTC	CASSPRSVGANVLTF
TRBD2	TRBV27	15	.	TRBJ2-5	TGTGCCAGCATACGGACTAGCGGGAGTGGTGAGACCCAGTACTTC	CASIRTSGSGETQYF
.	TRBV9	16	.	TRBJ1-1	TGTGCCAGCAGCGTAGGGGCCCCTAATTTGAACACTGAAGCTTTCTTT	CASSVGAPNLNTEAFF
.	TRBV4-3	15	.	TRBJ1-1	TGCGCCAGCAGCCGTGGCGGGACCGCTGGCACTGAAGCTTTCTTT	CASSRGGTAGTEAFF
TRBD1	TRBV9	15	.	TRBJ2-3	TGTGCCAGCAGCGCCGGGACAGGGGGACCAGATACGCAGTATTTT	CASSAGTGGPDTQYF
.	TRBV2	14	.	TRBJ2-1	TGTGCCGGAAGGGGAAGTGGGATCTACAATGAGCAGTTCTTC	CAGRGSGIYNEQFF
.	TRBV5-4	13	.	TRBJ1-1	TGTGCCAGCAGCTGGGGGACTGGGACTGAAGCTTTCTTT	CASSWGTGTEAFF
.	TRBV4-2	14	once	TRBJ1-2	TGTGCCAGCAGCCAAGTGTCCGAATCCTATGGCTACACCTTC	CASSQVSESYGYTF
TRBD2	TRBV29-1	14	.	TRBJ2-3	TGCAGCGTTGTAGCGGGGCTGAGCACAGATACGCAGTATTTT	CSVVAGLSTDTQYF
TRBD2	TRBV10-3	17	.	TRBJ2-1	TGTGCCATCAGTGAGTCAACTAGCGGGAGCTCCTACAATGAGCAGTTCTTC	CAISESTSGSSYNEQFF
TRBD1	TRBV7-9	13	.	TRBJ1-3	TGTGCCAGCAGCAGGGGACAGGGGGACACCATATATTTT	CASSRGQGDTIYF
TRBD1	TRBV19	18	.	TRBJ2-2	TGTGCCAGTAGTGACTCCCGGGACAGGGGGTTTCGGCCCGGGGAGCTGTTTTTT	CASSDSRDRGFRPGELFF
.	TRBV30	12	.	TRBJ2-7	TGTGCCTGGAGTGTTCAGGTTGACGAGCAGTACTTC	CAWSVQVDEQYF
.	TRBV18	16	.	TRBJ2-7	TGTGCCAGCTCACTCCAACCAACAGGGATCTCCTACGAGCAGTACTTC	CASSLQPTGISYEQYF
.	TRBV5-1	14	.	TRBJ2-3	TGCGCCAGCAGCTTAACCGCACCTGGAGATACGCAGTATTTT	CASSLTAPGDTQYF
TRBD1	TRBV28	14	.	TRBJ1-1	TGTGCCAGCAGTTCCTCGGACAGGCTGGGACGAGCTTTCTTT	CASSSSDRLGRAFF
.	TRBV28	15	.	TRBJ1-4	TGTGCCAGCAGTTTGTCGGGGGGCGCAGGTGAAAAACTGTTTTTT	CASSLSGGAGEKLFF
.	TRBV5-1	15	.	TRBJ1-3	TGCGCCAGCAGCTTGGAAGGGGACTCTGGAAACACCATATATTTT	CASSLEGDSGNTIYF
.	TRBV5-4	14	.	TRBJ2-3	TGTGCCAGCAGCTTTCCCGCGGGACCAGATACGCAGTATTTT	CASSFPAGPDTQYF
.	TRBV5-4	14	.	TRBJ1-2	TGTGCCAGCAGCTTGGGGGAGATCATCTCTGGCTACACCTTC	CASSLGEIISGYTF
.	TRBV7-2	14	.	TRBJ2-3	TGTGCCAGCAGCTTGGGCCGAGGCACAGATACGCAGTATTTT	CASSLGRGTDTQYF
.	TRBV30	12	few	TRBJ1-1	TGTGCCTGGAGTAAGTTGAGCACTGAAGCTTTCTTT	CAWSKLSTEAFF
TRBD1	TRBV15	15	.	TRBJ1-5	TGTGCCACCAGCGTTCCGACAGGGCTCAATCAGCCCCAGCATTTT	CATSVPTGLNQPQHF
.	TRBV5-1	15	.	TRBJ2-5	TGCGCCTCGACTCGGAGTGGGGTGGCACAAGAGACCCAGTACTTC	CASTRSGVAQETQYF
.	TRBV7-2	16	.	TRBJ2-2	TGTGCCAGCAGCGTGACTAGACTGGGGTTCGCCGGGGAGCTGTTTTTT	CASSVTRLGFAGELFF
.	TRBV25-1	14	.	TRBJ1-6	TGTGCCAGCAGCCCCGGGGGCGGTAATTCACCCCTCCACTTT	CASSPGGGNSPLHF
.	TRBV28	15	.	TRBJ2-7	TGTGCCAGCAACAATTACGGAGGGGGGCACTACGAGCAGTACTTC	CASNNYGGGHYEQYF
.	TRBV7-2	16	.	TRBJ1-5	TGTGCCAGCAGCTTTGGACAGCTTAATAGCAATCAGCCCCAGCATTTT	CASSFGQLNSNQPQHF
TRBD2	TRBV28	13	.	TRBJ2-7	TGTGCCAGCAGCAGGACTAGCTATTACGAGCAGTACTTC	CASSRTSYYEQYF